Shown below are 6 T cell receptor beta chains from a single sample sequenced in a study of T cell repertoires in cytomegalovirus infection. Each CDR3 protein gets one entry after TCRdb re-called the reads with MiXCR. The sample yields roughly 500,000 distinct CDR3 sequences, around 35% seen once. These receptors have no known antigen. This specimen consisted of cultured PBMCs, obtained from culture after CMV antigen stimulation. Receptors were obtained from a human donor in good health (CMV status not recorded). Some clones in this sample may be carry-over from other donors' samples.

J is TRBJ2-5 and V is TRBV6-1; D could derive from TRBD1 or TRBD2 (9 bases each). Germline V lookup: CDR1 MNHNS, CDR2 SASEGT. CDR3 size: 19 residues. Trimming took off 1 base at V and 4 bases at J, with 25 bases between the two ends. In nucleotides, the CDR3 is TGTGCCAGCAGTGAAGTGGGGACAGGGATAGCGGGAGTGCGAGAGACCCAGTACTTC. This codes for CASSEVGTGIAGVRETQYF.

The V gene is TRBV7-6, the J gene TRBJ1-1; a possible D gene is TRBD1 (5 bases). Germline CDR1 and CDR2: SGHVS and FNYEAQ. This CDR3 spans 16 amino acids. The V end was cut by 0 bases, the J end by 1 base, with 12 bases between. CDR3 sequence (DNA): TGTGCCAGCAGCTTAGCAATCGGGGGTGGGAACACTGAAGCTTTCTTT. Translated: CASSLAIGGGNTEAFF.

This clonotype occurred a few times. In DNA form, the CDR3 reads TGCGCCAGCAGCCAGGGAGAGGGAATTTCCACTGAAGCTTTCTTT. As protein: CASSQGEGISTEAFF. The chain is built from TRBV4-3 and TRBJ1-1; the D is unclear. The CDR3 length is 15 residues. Germline assignment: CDR1 LGHNA and CDR2 YSLEER. V lost 3 bases, J lost 4 bases, and 15 bases lay in between.

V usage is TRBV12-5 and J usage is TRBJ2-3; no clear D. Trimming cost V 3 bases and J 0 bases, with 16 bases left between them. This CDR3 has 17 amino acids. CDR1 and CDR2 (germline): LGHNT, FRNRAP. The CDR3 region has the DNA TGTGCTAGTGGTTTCGGTCTCGCGGTACCTAGCACAGATACGCAGTATTTT. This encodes CASGFGLAVPSTDTQYF.

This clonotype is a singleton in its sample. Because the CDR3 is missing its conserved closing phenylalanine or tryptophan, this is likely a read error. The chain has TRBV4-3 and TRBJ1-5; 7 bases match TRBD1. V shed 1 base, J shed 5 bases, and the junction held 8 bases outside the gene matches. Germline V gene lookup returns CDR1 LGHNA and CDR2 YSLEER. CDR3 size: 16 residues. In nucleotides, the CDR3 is TGCGCCAGCAGCCAAGGGACAGGTGTTTTCGATCAGCCCCAGCATTCT. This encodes CASSQGTGVFDQPQHS.

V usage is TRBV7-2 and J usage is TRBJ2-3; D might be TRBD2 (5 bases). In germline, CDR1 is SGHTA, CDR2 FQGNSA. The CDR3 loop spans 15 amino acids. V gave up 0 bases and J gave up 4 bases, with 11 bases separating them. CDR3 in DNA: TGTGCCAGCAGCTTAGCGGGAGAAGCGCCAGATACGCAGTATTTT. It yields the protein CASSLAGEAPDTQYF.